This section outlines one T cell receptor (beta chain) sequence together with its context. What it recognizes is unknown. These data are taken from a study of beta chain features in type 1 diabetes. Study-level findings and limits: Whether TCRB rearrangement is influenced by HLA type went unresolved here. Possible PCR preference for shorter templates applied equally to patients and controls.

cDNA synthesis used the whole RNA isolate, giving expressed TCRB sequences. Here immunoSEQ multiplex PCR was the method, and the copy in TCRdb shows in-frame clones only, minus some. The sample holds a few hundred thousand clones, approximately 14% seen once. The CDR3 extends over 15 amino acids. The V gene's germline CDR1 is MRHNA and CDR2 SNTAGT. V gave up 2 bases and J gave up 2 bases, with 11 bases separating them. The clonotype originates from a man in his thirties or forties in good health. Material for sequencing was central memory CD4+ T cells from blood. The genes are TRBV6-4 and TRBJ2-3; D gene ambiguous. DNA of the CDR3: TGTGCCAGCAGTGACGGGGTTGGGCTCACAGATACGCAGTATTTT. Its protein product is CASSDGVGLTDTQYF.